This entry lists 30 T cell receptor beta chains sequenced from one sample in a study of blood T cell repertoires in COVID-19. Libraries were prepared by immunoSEQ multiplex PCR; TCRdb keeps only in-frame clonotypes and omits some of them. The sample has about 74,000 clones; more than 75% are singletons. Source material: peripheral blood. The receptors stem from a human donor in a cohort sampled during active COVID-19.

The rearrangement links TRBV7-9 to TRBJ1-4, with 7 bases aligning to TRBD1. Trimming cost V 5 bases and J 5 bases; bases outside gene matches: 11. This CDR3 contains 16 residues. CDR1 is SEHNR and CDR2 is FQNEAQ in the germline V gene (reference sequence). DNA of the CDR3: TGTGCCAGCAGCCAGACAGGGTACCCACCGAATGAAAAACTGTTTTTT. Translation: CASSQTGYPPNEKLFF.

The chain joins TRBV5-6 to TRBJ1-5; TRBD1 matches at 9 bases. V was pared by 3 bases and J by 4 bases, with 11 bases of the junction left unmatched. This CDR3 comprises 17 residues. Germline V gene data show CDR1 as SGHDT and CDR2 as YYEEEE. The CDR3 DNA reads as TGTGCCAGCAGCTCGGGACAGGGTATTATGACTAATCAGCCCCAGCATTTT. It yields the protein CASSSGQGIMTNQPQHF.

V gene TRBV7-8 combines with J gene TRBJ1-4; D not resolved. The CDR3 loop spans 17 amino acids. V was clipped by 2 bases and J by 1 base, with 14 bases between them. CDR1 is SGHVS and CDR2 is FQNEAQ in the germline V gene. The CDR3 DNA reads TGTGCCAGCAGCTTATCAGGTCGGGGAGGAACTAATGAAAAACTGTTTTTT. Translating gives CASSLSGRGGTNEKLFF.

The rearrangement uses TRBV29-1 and TRBJ2-7, with 8 positions matching TRBD1. Germline V gene data show CDR1 as SQVTM and CDR2 as ANQGSEA. The CDR3 has 13 residues. Trimming at V came to 5 bases and at J to 2 bases, leaving 5 bases not matched to a gene. CDR3 coding DNA: TGCAGCGTTAGGTCAGGGGGCCCCTACGAGCAGTACTTC. It translates to CSVRSGGPYEQYF.

The rearrangement links TRBV6-5 to TRBJ2-4; D is unresolved. Deletions cut 9 bases from V and 4 bases from J, with 13 bases between. CDR1 is MNHEY, CDR2 SVGAGI, per germline. The CDR3 length is 13 residues. The CDR3 protein is CASSPTQKNIQYF. CDR3 sequence (DNA): TGTGCCAGTTCCCCTACACAGAAAAACATTCAGTACTTC.

The chain links TRBV7-9 to TRBJ2-6; D gene uncertain. The length of the CDR3 is 17 residues. V was shortened by 5 bases and J by 0 bases, with 14 bases between the two germline ends. Germline V gene lookup returns CDR1 SEHNR and CDR2 FQNEAQ (reference sequence). The chain's CDR3 is CASSPQILSSGANVLTF. The CDR3, as DNA: TGTGCCAGCAGCCCACAGATCCTAAGCTCTGGGGCCAACGTCCTGACTTTC.

The V call is TRBV28, the J call TRBJ1-2; D not resolved. The V end was cut by 3 bases, the J end by 7 bases, with 12 bases between. Germline lookup yields CDR1 MDHEN and CDR2 SYDVKM. CDR3 length equals 13 residues. DNA of the CDR3: TGTGCCAGCAGTTTTGGTGAAGCGCTTGGCTACACCTTC. Its protein product is CASSFGEALGYTF.

This clone came up once. The chain combines TRBV10-3 with TRBJ2-7; tentatively, D is TRBD2 (5 bases). This CDR3 comprises 18 residues. V shed 6 bases and J shed 2 bases, with 26 bases lying between them. The germline CDR1 and CDR2 sequences are ENHRY and SYGVKD. This chain's CDR3 is CAIRSATRDKRDPYEQYF. CDR3 coding DNA: TGTGCCATCAGGAGCGCCACTCGCGATAAACGGGATCCCTACGAGCAGTACTTC.

This rearrangement joins TRBV7-9 to TRBJ1-2, with 8 bases aligning to TRBD1. Germline V lookup: CDR1 SEHNR, CDR2 FQNEAQ (reference sequence). Trimming removed 2 bases from V and 0 bases from J; junction bases left unmatched: 11. This CDR3 has 18 amino acids. CDR3 in DNA: TGTGCCAGCAGCTTACTTGACAGGGGAGGGAGTCCTAACTATGGCTACACCTTC. Residues: CASSLLDRGGSPNYGYTF.

The J gene is TRBJ2-1, the V gene TRBV6-6, with 10 bases lining up with TRBD2. Germline assignment: CDR1 MNHNY and CDR2 SVGAGI (reference sequence). The CDR3 length is 15 residues. Trimming cost V 7 bases and J 6 bases; bases outside gene matches: 9. Here the CDR3 reads CASIPAGGPSNEQFF. CDR3 nucleotide sequence: TGTGCCAGCATCCCAGCGGGAGGGCCGTCCAATGAGCAGTTCTTC.

This clone has a handful of counts. The chain couples TRBV19 to TRBJ2-1; 8 nucleotides match TRBD2. Germline trimming cut 4 bases from V and 0 bases from J; bases unmatched to any gene: 5. This CDR3 has 16 amino acids. CDR1 is LNHDA, CDR2 SQIVND, per germline (reference sequence). The CDR3 reads CASSKRAGASYNEQFF. For the CDR3, the DNA is TGTGCCAGTAGTAAGCGAGCGGGGGCCTCCTACAATGAGCAGTTCTTC.

This clone came up a few times. V gene TRBV4-1 combines with J gene TRBJ1-5; D uncertain. The germline CDR1 and CDR2 sequences are MGHRA and YSYEKL. The CDR3 contains 16 residues. V was pared by 5 bases and J by 0 bases, with 14 bases between. The CDR3 loop is CASSARQPDSNQPQHF. Here the CDR3 DNA reads TGCGCCAGCAGCGCCCGACAACCGGATAGCAATCAGCCCCAGCATTTT.

The chain joins TRBV27 to TRBJ1-4, with D tentatively TRBD1 (6 bases). This CDR3 comprises 14 residues. Per the germline V gene, CDR1 is MNHEY and CDR2 is SMNVEV (reference sequence). The V end lost 6 bases, the J end lost 2 bases, and 10 bases lay between the germline ends. The DNA for the CDR3 is TGTGCCAGCAGACAGGGTTTGACTAATGAAAAACTGTTTTTT. As protein: CASRQGLTNEKLFF.

The chain employs TRBV7-8 and TRBJ2-7, with TRBD1 as a possible D gene (6 bases). The germline V gene encodes CDR1 SGHVS and CDR2 FQNEAQ. The CDR3 extends over 18 amino acids. Trimming removed 5 bases from V and 0 bases from J, with 23 bases in between. The chain's CDR3 is CASSQGGWGQASSYEQYF. The CDR3 DNA is TGTGCCAGCAGCCAAGGGGGATGGGGCCAGGCAAGCTCCTACGAGCAGTACTTC.

The CDR3 here is CASSPGGAGGYTF. As DNA, the CDR3 is TGTGCCAGCAGCCCCGGGGGGGCTGGCGGCTACACCTTC. This chain links TRBV11-2 with TRBJ1-2, with D tentatively TRBD1 (6 bases). V was shortened by 5 bases and J by 8 bases, with 15 bases between the two germline ends. Per the germline V gene, CDR1 is SGHAT and CDR2 is FQNNGV. This CDR3 region has 13 residues.

This clone was detected only a few times. The rearrangement links TRBV27 to TRBJ1-2; possible D gene TRBD1, 6 bases. With 5 bases removed from V and 0 bases from J, the gap between germline ends came to 10 bases. Per germline, CDR1 MNHEY and CDR2 SMNVEV (reference sequence). The length of the CDR3 is 14 residues. CDR3 bases: TGTGCCAGCAGTGCACAGGGCTCTAACTATGGCTACACCTTC. Translating gives CASSAQGSNYGYTF.

V gene TRBV30 combines with J gene TRBJ1-6; TRBD1 might be the D (5 bases). CDR3 length: 13 amino acids. The germline CDR1 and CDR2 sequences are GTSNPN and SVGIG (reference sequence). V was trimmed by 3 bases and J by 7 bases, leaving 10 bases between them. Here the CDR3 DNA reads TGTGCCTGGAGGGCACAGGTAAATTCACCCCTCCACTTT. Translation: CAWRAQVNSPLHF.

V usage is TRBV25-1 and J usage is TRBJ2-3; D perhaps matches TRBD2 (5 bases). This CDR3 region has 13 residues. Per the germline V gene, CDR1 is MGHDK and CDR2 is SYGVNS. V dropped 9 bases and J dropped 2 bases, with 12 bases sitting between them. The CDR3 DNA reads as TGTGCCAGGATCGGACTCCACACAGATACGCAGTATTTT. Protein product: CARIGLHTDTQYF. The full variable domain, with the rest looked up from reference TRBV25-1 and TRBJ2-3, is EADIYQTPRYLVIGTGKKITLECSQTMGHDKMYWYQQDPGMELHLIHYSYGVNSTEKGDLSSESTVSRIRTEHFPLTLESARPSHTSQYLCARIGLHTDTQYFGPGTRLTVL.

V usage is TRBV11-2 and J usage is TRBJ1-6; TRBD1 aligns across 8 bases. Germline V gene data show CDR1 as SGHAT and CDR2 as FQNNGV. Trimming at V came to 5 bases and at J to 1 base, leaving 10 bases not matched to a gene. The CDR3 loop spans 18 amino acids. CDR3 nucleotide sequence: TGTGCCAGCAGCGAAACAGGGGGGGGAAAGTCCTATAATTCACCCCTCCACTTT. It is translated as CASSETGGGKSYNSPLHF.

CDR3 sequence (DNA): TGTGCCAGCAGCGTAGGATTCACAGGCTACGAGCAGTACTTC. Amino acid sequence: CASSVGFTGYEQYF. The rearrangement links TRBV9 to TRBJ2-7, with D possibly TRBD1 on 5 matching bases. Germline lookup yields CDR1 SGDLS and CDR2 YYNGEE. V was trimmed by 0 bases and J by 3 bases, leaving 10 bases between them. This CDR3 is 14 amino acids long. The full variable domain, with the rest looked up from reference TRBV9 and TRBJ2-7, is DSGVTQTPKHLITATGQRVTLRCSPRSGDLSVYWYQQSLDQGLQFLIQYYNGEERAKGNILERFSAQQFPDLHSELNLSSLELGDSALYFCASSVGFTGYEQYFGPGTRLTVT.

The rearrangement joins TRBV19 to TRBJ2-3, with TRBD2 matching 7 bases. This CDR3 is 15 amino acids long. In germline, CDR1 is LNHDA, CDR2 SQIVND (reference sequence). V trimming: 4 bases; J trimming: 6 bases; junction bases outside the gene matches: 10. The CDR3 sequence: CASSRRPAGSDTQYF. CDR3 DNA: TGTGCCAGTAGTAGGCGACCAGCGGGATCGGATACGCAGTATTTT.

This chain links TRBV3-1 (or the pseudogene TRBV3-2) with TRBJ1-3, with 7 bases that match TRBD1. The CDR3 loop spans 15 amino acids. V was clipped by 6 bases and J by 0 bases; unmatched bases: 5. The V gene's germline CDR1 is LGHDT and CDR2 YNNKEL (reference sequence). CDR3 sequence (DNA): TGTGCCAGCAGTCGCAGGGGGGACTCTGGAAACACCATATATTTT. Amino acid sequence: CASSRRGDSGNTIYF.

The chain uses TRBV7-2 and TRBJ2-1; D uncertain. Trimming took off 3 bases at V and 2 bases at J, with 5 bases between the two ends. Germline CDR1 and CDR2: SGHTA and FQGNSA. The CDR3 loop spans 13 amino acids. The CDR3 coding sequence is TGTGCCAGCAGCTTTGGCCCCTACAATGAGCAGTTCTTC. Its translation: CASSFGPYNEQFF.

This clone was seen just once. The J gene is TRBJ2-7, the V gene TRBV5-6; 12 bases agree with TRBD2. With V trimmed by 3 bases and J by 4 bases, 5 bases remained unmatched. Germline CDR1 SGHDT, CDR2 YYEEEE. The CDR3 extends over 15 amino acids. CDR3 coding DNA: TGTGCCAGCAGCTACCTAGCGGGAGGGCCTTACGAGCAGTACTTC. Encoded protein: CASSYLAGGPYEQYF.

About this clone: Different DNA sequences within this sample yield the same CDR3. The chain combines TRBV15 with TRBJ1-2, with D perhaps matching TRBD1 (5 bases). Germline loops: CDR1 LNHNV, CDR2 YYDKDF (reference sequence). The CDR3 contains 14 residues. The germline V and J ends were trimmed by 0 bases and 3 bases, with 8 bases remaining between them. The CDR3 reads CATSRDRGDYGYTF. The CDR3 nucleotides read TGTGCCACCAGCAGAGATCGGGGGGACTATGGCTACACCTTC.

To note about this clone: The same CDR3 is also encoded by other DNA sequences in this sample. This rearrangement joins TRBV7-9 to TRBJ1-1; a possible D gene is TRBD1 (6 bases). Between the trimmed V and J ends, which lost 6 bases and 1 base, there was a span of 12 bases. The CDR3 is made up of 14 amino acids. In germline, CDR1 is SEHNR, CDR2 FQNEAQ (reference sequence). CDR3 residues: CASRRTGTNTEAFF. The CDR3 region has the DNA TGTGCCAGCAGACGTACAGGGACGAACACTGAAGCTTTCTTT.

This chain joins TRBV5-4 and TRBJ2-5; D gene uncertain. This CDR3 region has 17 residues. CDR1 is SGHNT and CDR2 is YYREEE in the germline V gene (reference sequence). V was cut by 1 base and J by 2 bases, with 18 bases left in between. Here the CDR3 reads CASSLPTGRVTQETQYF. The DNA of the CDR3 is TGTGCCAGCAGCTTGCCAACCGGCCGGGTCACTCAAGAGACCCAGTACTTC.

This clone has only a few counts. The junction does not match germline at one end; this may be a read error. The chain carries TRBV28 and TRBJ2-5; TRBD1 aligns across 10 bases. The V gene's germline CDR1 is MDHEN and CDR2 SYDVKM. The CDR3 has 14 amino acids. The CDR3 protein is CAGRGQGVLETQYF. In DNA form, the CDR3 reads TGTGCCGGCAGAGGACAGGGGGTTTTGGAGACCCAGTACTTC. Drawing the rest from reference TRBV28 and TRBJ2-5, the complete variable domain is DVKVTQSSRYLVKRTGEKVFLECVQDMDHENMFWYRQDPGLGLRLIYFSYDVKMKEKGDIPEGYSVSREKKERFSLILESASTNQTSMYLCAGRGQGVLETQYFGPGTRLLVL.

The rearrangement joins TRBV27 to TRBJ1-6, with TRBD1 matching 7 bases. Germline V CDR1 and CDR2: MNHEY, SMNVEV (reference sequence). Trimming cost V 5 bases and J 0 bases; bases outside gene matches: 16. The CDR3 covers 20 residues. This CDR3 reads CASSRGTGVRTSSYNSPLHF. The CDR3 region has the DNA TGTGCCAGCAGTCGGGGCACAGGGGTAAGAACGAGCTCCTATAATTCACCCCTCCACTTT.

The chain is built from TRBV20-1 and TRBJ1-2; 10 bases line up with TRBD1. CDR1 is DFQATT, CDR2 SNEGSKA, per germline (reference sequence). The CDR3 covers 14 residues. Germline trimming cut 3 bases from V and 7 bases from J; bases unmatched to any gene: 8. The CDR3 sequence is CSASLGQGSSGYTF. In nucleotides, the CDR3 is TGCAGTGCTAGTCTGGGACAGGGGTCGTCTGGCTACACCTTC.